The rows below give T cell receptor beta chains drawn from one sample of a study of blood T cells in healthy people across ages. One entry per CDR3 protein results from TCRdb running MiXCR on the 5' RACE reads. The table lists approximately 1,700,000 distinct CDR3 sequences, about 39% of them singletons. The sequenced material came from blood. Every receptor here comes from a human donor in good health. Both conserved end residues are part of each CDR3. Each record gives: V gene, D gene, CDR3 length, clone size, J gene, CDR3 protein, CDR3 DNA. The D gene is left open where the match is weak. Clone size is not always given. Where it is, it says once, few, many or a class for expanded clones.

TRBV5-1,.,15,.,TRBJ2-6,CASRGQTSGANVLTF,TGCGCCAGCAGGGGACAAACCTCTGGGGCCAACGTCCTGACTTTC
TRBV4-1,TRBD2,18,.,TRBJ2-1,CASSHLTSTSGADNEQFF,TGCGCCAGCAGCCACCTAACTTCGACTAGCGGGGCCGACAATGAGCAGTTCTTC
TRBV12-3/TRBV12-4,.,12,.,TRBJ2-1,CASGLKGDEQFF,TGTGCCAGCGGGCTGAAAGGTGATGAGCAGTTCTTC
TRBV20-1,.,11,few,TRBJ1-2,CSAIGGNGYTF,TGCAGTGCTATCGGCGGCAATGGCTACACCTTC
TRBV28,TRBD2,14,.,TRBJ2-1,CASSSRGGYSEQFF,TGTGCCAGCAGTTCGCGGGGGGGCTACAGTGAGCAGTTCTTC
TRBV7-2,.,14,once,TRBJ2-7,CASSLGVECYEQYF,TGTGCCAGCAGCTTAGGTGTAGAATGCTACGAGCAGTACTTC
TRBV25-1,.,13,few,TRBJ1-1,CASSDPSGAEAFF,TGTGCCAGCAGTGACCCTTCCGGGGCTGAAGCTTTCTTT
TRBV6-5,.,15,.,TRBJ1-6,CASKPGPRYNSPLHF,TGTGCCAGTAAACCGGGACCGAGATATAATTCACCCCTCCACTTT
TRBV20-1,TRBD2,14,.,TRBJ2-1,CSAMWRGFYNEQFF,TGCAGTGCTATGTGGCGGGGGTTCTACAATGAGCAGTTCTTC
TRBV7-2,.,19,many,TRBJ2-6,CASSRAARVGISGANVLTF,TGTGCCAGCAGCCGCGCCGCACGAGTGGGGATCTCTGGGGCCAACGTCCTGACTTTC
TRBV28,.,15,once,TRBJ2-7,CASNPPGTHIYEQYF,TGTGCCAGCAATCCTCCCGGGACACACATCTACGAGCAGTACTTC
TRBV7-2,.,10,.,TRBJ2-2,CASSHGELFF,TGTGCCAGCAGTCATGGGGAGCTGTTTTTT
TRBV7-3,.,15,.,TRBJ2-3,CASRFRGGTTDTQYF,TGTGCCAGCAGGTTCAGGGGGGGCACCACAGATACGCAGTATTTT
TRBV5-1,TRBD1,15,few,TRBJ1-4,CASRIGDRGGEKLFF,TGCGCCAGCAGAATAGGGGACAGGGGAGGTGAAAAACTGTTTTTT
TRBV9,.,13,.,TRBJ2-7,CASSGFTYNEQYF,TGTGCCAGCAGCGGGTTCACCTACAATGAGCAGTACTTC
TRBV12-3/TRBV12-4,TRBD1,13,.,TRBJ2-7,CANKRQGPYEQYF,TGTGCCAACAAGAGACAGGGTCCCTACGAGCAGTACTTC
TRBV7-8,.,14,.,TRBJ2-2,CASSLEENTGELFF,TGTGCCAGCAGCTTAGAAGAGAACACCGGGGAGCTGTTTTTT
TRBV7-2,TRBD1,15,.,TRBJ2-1,CASSLRQGIFDEQFF,TGTGCCAGCAGCTTGAGACAGGGAATTTTCGATGAGCAGTTCTTC
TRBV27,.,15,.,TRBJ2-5,CASSLFPGLQETQYF,TGTGCCAGCAGTTTATTCCCTGGACTACAAGAGACCCAGTACTTC
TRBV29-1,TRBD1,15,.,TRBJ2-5,CSVEQAGTGQETQYF,TGCAGCGTTGAACAGGCCGGGACAGGCCAAGAGACCCAGTACTTC
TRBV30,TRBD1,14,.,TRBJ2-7,CAWSRDRGRHEQYF,TGTGCCTGGAGCCGCGACAGGGGTAGGCACGAGCAGTACTTC
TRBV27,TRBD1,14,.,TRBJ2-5,CASSSLTGASPQYF,TGTGCCAGCAGTTCCCTGACAGGGGCCTCCCCCCAGTACTTC
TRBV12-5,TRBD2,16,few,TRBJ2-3,CASGYRLAGITDTQYF,TGTGCTAGTGGTTATCGACTAGCGGGGATCACAGATACGCAGTATTTT
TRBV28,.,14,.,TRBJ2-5,CAIQQGRLTVTQYF,TGTGCCATCCAACAGGGTCGACTAACCGTGACCCAGTACTTC
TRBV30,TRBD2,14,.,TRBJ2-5,CARGTGAGVETQYF,TGTGCCCGGGGAACGGGAGCGGGGGTAGAGACCCAGTACTTC
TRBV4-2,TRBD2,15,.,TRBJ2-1,CASSHGLAENNEQFF,TGTGCCAGCAGCCACGGACTAGCGGAAAACAATGAGCAGTTCTTC
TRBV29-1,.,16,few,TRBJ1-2,CSVALLSGGVPYGYTF,TGCAGCGTAGCCCTACTCAGTGGGGGCGTACCCTATGGCTACACCTTC
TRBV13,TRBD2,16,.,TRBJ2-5,CASSSPGLAGEETQYF,TGTGCCAGCAGCTCCCCGGGACTAGCGGGAGAAGAGACCCAGTACTTC
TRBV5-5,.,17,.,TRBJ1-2,CASSLVGGGAKNYGYTF,TGTGCCAGCAGCTTGGTAGGTGGAGGGGCAAAGAACTATGGCTACACCTTC
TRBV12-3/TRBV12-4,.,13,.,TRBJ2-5,CASATGRGETQYF,TGTGCCAGCGCCACGGGACGGGGTGAGACCCAGTACTTC
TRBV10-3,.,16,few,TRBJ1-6,CAISENPGRVGSPLHF,TGTGCCATCAGTGAGAACCCGGGCAGGGTCGGGTCACCCCTCCACTTT
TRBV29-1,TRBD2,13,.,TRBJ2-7,CSARTSGTYEQYF,TGCAGCGCCCGGACTAGCGGGACGTACGAGCAGTACTTC
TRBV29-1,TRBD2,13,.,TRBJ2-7,CSSSLGDYQEQYF,TGCAGCTCCTCCCTTGGGGACTATCAAGAGCAGTACTTC
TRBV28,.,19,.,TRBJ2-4,CASSSPPGTVTIAKNIQYF,TGTGCCAGCAGTTCCCCCCCCGGGACGGTGACTATAGCCAAAAACATTCAGTACTTC
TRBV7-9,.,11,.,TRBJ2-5,CASSDQEIQYF,TGTGCCAGCAGCGATCAAGAGATCCAGTACTTC
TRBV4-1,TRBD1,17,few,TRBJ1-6,CASSHPRGRGTGSPLHF,TGCGCCAGCAGCCACCCCAGGGGGCGAGGCACCGGTTCACCCCTCCACTTT
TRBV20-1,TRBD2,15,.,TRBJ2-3,CSARTSGGPTDTQYF,TGCAGTGCTAGGACTAGCGGGGGTCCAACAGATACGCAGTATTTT
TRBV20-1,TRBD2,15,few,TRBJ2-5,CSASAIASGGPSKYF,TGCAGTGCTAGCGCTATTGCTAGCGGGGGGCCCAGCAAGTACTTC
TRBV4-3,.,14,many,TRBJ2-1,CASSQDSSRNEQFF,TGCGCCAGCAGCCAAGACTCGTCCAGGAATGAGCAGTTCTTC
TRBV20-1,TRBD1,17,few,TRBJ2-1,CSARKATGRYSYNEQFF,TGCAGTGCTAGGAAGGCGACAGGGCGGTATTCCTACAATGAGCAGTTCTTC
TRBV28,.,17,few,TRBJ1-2,CASSQPPAGRGNYGYTF,TGTGCCAGCAGCCAACCCCCGGCTGGGAGGGGTAACTATGGCTACACCTTC
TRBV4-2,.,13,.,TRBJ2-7,CASSQVEGIEQYF,TGTGCCAGCAGCCAAGTCGAGGGGATCGAGCAGTACTTC
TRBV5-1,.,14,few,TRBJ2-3,CASSLTFNTDTQYF,TGCGCCAGCAGCTTGACATTCAACACAGATACGCAGTATTTT
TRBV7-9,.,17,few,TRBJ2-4,CASSSRWHREAKNIQYF,TGTGCCAGCAGCTCCCGATGGCACAGAGAGGCCAAAAACATTCAGTACTTC
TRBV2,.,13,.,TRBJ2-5,CASTVGGRQTQYF,TGTGCCAGCACAGTAGGAGGCCGCCAGACCCAGTACTTC
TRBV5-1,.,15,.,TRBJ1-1,CASSLTLTGNTEAFF,TGCGCCAGCAGCCTAACCCTGACAGGAAACACTGAAGCTTTCTTT
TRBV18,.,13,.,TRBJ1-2,CASSPVSREGYTF,TGTGCCAGCTCACCGGTCTCCAGGGAGGGCTACACCTTC
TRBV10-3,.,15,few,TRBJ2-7,CAISEGGGQCYEQYF,TGTGCCATCAGTGAAGGGGGGGGACAGTGCTACGAGCAGTACTTC
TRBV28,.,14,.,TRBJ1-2,CASSPPGENYGCTF,TGTGCCAGCTCCCCGCCGGGAGAGAACTATGGCTGCACCTTC
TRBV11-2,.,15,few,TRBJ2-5,CASSSLGAGVETQYF,TGTGCCAGCAGCTCCCTGGGGGCTGGGGTTGAGACCCAGTACTTC
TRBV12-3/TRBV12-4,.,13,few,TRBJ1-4,CASSLFANEKLFF,TGTGCCAGCAGCTTATTTGCTAATGAAAAACTGTTTTTT
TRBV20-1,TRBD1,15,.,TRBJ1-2,CSARTAGDRGYGYTF,TGCAGTGCTAGAACCGCCGGGGACAGGGGCTACGGCTACACCTTC
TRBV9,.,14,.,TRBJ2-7,CACSVELSSYEQYF,TGTGCCTGCAGCGTAGAACTCAGCTCCTACGAGCAGTACTTC
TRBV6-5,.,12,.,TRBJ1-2,CASSTRGGGYTF,TGTGCCAGCAGTACCCGCGGGGGTGGCTACACCTTC
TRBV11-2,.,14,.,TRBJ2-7,CASSYPGSQYEQYF,TGTGCCAGCAGCTATCCAGGAAGCCAGTACGAGCAGTACTTC